This T cell receptor beta chain appears in the sequencing data of a study of T cells in narcolepsy. Across the study: Enrolled donors included narcolepsy type 1 or type 2 patients and healthy controls.

CDR1 and CDR2 from the germline V gene are MNHEY and SVGAGI. V was cut by 5 bases and J by 8 bases, with 13 bases left in between. This CDR3 spans 12 amino acids. Notes on the study in general: No autoreactive T cell clone sequences appeared in some memory CD4+ repertoires. Same-patient CSF and blood CD4+ T cell clonotypes included HCRT-specific and TRIB2-specific autoreactive ones. Healthy controls reportedly lacked the autoreactive clonotypes serially found in patients' blood.

The table lists this clone with a count of one. Its matching antigen is unknown. The table came from immunoSEQ multiplex PCR; TCRdb's copy has only in-frame clones and leaves some out. This table holds tens of thousands of clones, 80% to 85% found once. The source of this sequence is a human donor with narcolepsy. V and J are TRBV6-5 and TRBJ2-7; D not certain. Source material: CD45RA- memory CD4+ T cells from PBMCs. This chain's CDR3 is CASSRDIGQQYF. The CDR3 bases are TGTGCCAGCAGTCGCGACATCGGGCAGCAGTACTTC.